These 25 T cell receptor beta chains were all obtained from the same sample, sequenced in a study of control samples from healthy donors and cancer patients. Only in-frame clones appear in the TCRdb table, and some are missing; sequencing was by immunoSEQ multiplex PCR. This repertoire shows some 79,000 clones, roughly 87% found once; its top ten account for more than 3%. Sequencing used blood. The receptors stem from a woman between 45 and 65 years old in good health.

The gene calls are TRBV10-3 and TRBJ1-3; TRBD1 agrees at 9 bases. Trimming at V came to 6 bases and at J to 4 bases, leaving 10 bases not matched to a gene. The CDR3 consists of 16 residues. Germline-derived CDR1 and CDR2 are ENHRY and SYGVKD. The CDR3 here is CAISNGDRVGGNTIYF. CDR3 DNA sequence: TGTGCCATCAGCAACGGGGACAGGGTAGGCGGAAACACCATATATTTT.

The chain couples TRBV6-1 to TRBJ2-7, with 10 bases aligning to TRBD1. CDR3 length equals 15 residues. After removal of 1 base from V and 3 bases from J, the junction contained 3 bases not matched to a gene. Germline V gene sequence: CDR1 MNHNS, CDR2 SASEGT. The CDR3 loop is CASSEGGQGLYEQYF. The CDR3 DNA sequence: TGTGCCAGCAGTGAAGGGGGACAGGGGCTCTACGAGCAGTACTTC.

The genes are TRBV27 and TRBJ1-1; D not certain. Looked up from germline, CDR1 is MNHEY and CDR2 is SMNVEV (reference sequence). CDR3 size: 10 residues. Trimming cost V 2 bases and J 12 bases, with 7 bases left between them. The CDR3 loop reads CASSLKGSFF. CDR3 sequence (DNA): TGTGCCAGCAGTTTAAAGGGTTCTTTCTTT.

The chain combines TRBV30 with TRBJ2-2, with 10 bases that match TRBD2. This CDR3 region has 15 residues. The V and J ends lost 2 bases and 7 bases, in that order; junction bases with no gene match: 7. Germline V gene lookup returns CDR1 GTSNPN and CDR2 SVGIG (reference sequence). The CDR3 region is CAWSRLAGANGELFF. The CDR3 nucleotides read TGTGCCTGGAGTCGGCTAGCGGGAGCAAACGGGGAGCTGTTTTTT.

The V and J genes are TRBV7-6 and TRBJ2-7; D is perhaps TRBD1 (6 bases). The V end lost 4 bases, the J end lost 3 bases, and 13 bases lay between the germline ends. CDR1 and CDR2 (germline): SGHVS, FNYEAQ. The CDR3 length is 14 residues. The CDR3 sequence: CASSSRRGSYEQYF. The CDR3 DNA reads as TGTGCCAGCAGCTCCCGCAGGGGAAGCTACGAGCAGTACTTC.

V is TRBV19 and J is TRBJ1-3; tentative D call: TRBD1 (5 bases). CDR3 length: 14 residues. Germline CDR1 and CDR2: LNHDA and SQIVND (reference sequence). With 3 bases removed from V and 1 base from J, the gap between germline ends came to 7 bases. The CDR3 DNA is TGTGCCAGTAGTATTCCAGGGTCTGGAAACACCATATATTTT. Its protein product is CASSIPGSGNTIYF. Supplemented by reference TRBV19 and TRBJ1-3, the full variable domain reads DGGITQSPKYLFRKEGQNVTLSCEQNLNHDAMYWYRQDPGQGLRLIYYSQIVNDFQKGDIAEGYSVSREKKESFPLTVTSAQKNPTAFYLCASSIPGSGNTIYFGEGSWLTVV.

The CDR3 DNA follows: TGTGCCAGTAGTATTCCGTCCGGGCGTGAGCAGTTCTTC. Translating it yields CASSIPSGREQFF. The J gene is TRBJ2-1, the V gene TRBV19, with D uncertain. This CDR3 contains 13 residues. Germline CDR1 and CDR2: LNHDA and SQIVND (reference sequence). The ends were cut back, 3 bases at V and 9 bases at J, with 12 bases in the middle.

The chain links TRBV18 to TRBJ1-1; TRBD1 agrees at 7 bases. The trim removed 4 bases at V and 6 bases at J, leaving 2 bases unmatched. This CDR3 contains 12 residues. Germline CDR1 is KGHSH and CDR2 is LQKENI. The CDR3 DNA follows: TGTGCCAGCTCACGAGGGGGCCCTGAAGCTTTCTTT. It is translated as CASSRGGPEAFF.

The chain combines TRBV10-3 with TRBJ1-6; D possibly corresponds to TRBD1 (5 bases). With 0 bases removed from V and 7 bases from J, the gap between germline ends came to 16 bases. CDR1 is ENHRY, CDR2 SYGVKD, per germline. The CDR3 loop spans 17 amino acids. The CDR3 here is CAISESWAWRGNSPLHF. The CDR3 DNA reads as TGTGCCATCAGTGAGTCTTGGGCATGGAGGGGAAATTCACCCCTCCACTTT.

V is TRBV11-2 and J is TRBJ2-5, with D tentatively TRBD2 (6 bases). The V gene lost 0 bases and the J gene lost 2 bases, with 16 bases spanning the gap. The CDR3 runs to 17 residues. From germline, CDR1 is SGHAT and CDR2 FQNNGV. The CDR3 sequence: CASSLEGLAANQETQYF. Written as DNA, the CDR3 is TGTGCCAGCAGCTTAGAGGGTTTAGCGGCGAATCAAGAGACCCAGTACTTC.

This chain uses TRBV29-1 with TRBJ1-2, with D perhaps matching TRBD1 (6 bases). Between the trimmed V and J ends, which lost 4 bases and 5 bases, there was a span of 11 bases. The germline V gene encodes CDR1 SQVTM and CDR2 ANQGSEA. This CDR3 has 12 residues. The CDR3 spells CSVVHREYGYTF. The CDR3, as DNA: TGCAGCGTTGTACACAGGGAGTATGGCTACACCTTC.

The CDR3, as DNA: TGTGCCAGCAGCCAAGTCGGCTATACCTACGAGCAGTACTTC. Its protein product is CASSQVGYTYEQYF. This chain joins TRBV14 and TRBJ2-7; D is ambiguous. Trimming took off 1 base at V and 2 bases at J, with 9 bases between the two ends. The CDR3 runs to 14 residues. The germline V gene has CDR1 SGHDN and CDR2 FVKESK.

The count of this clone is one. V and J are TRBV6-5 and TRBJ2-3; TRBD2 might be the D (7 bases). Germline CDR1 and CDR2: MNHEY and SVGAGI. CDR3 length equals 13 residues. Trimming shortened V by 11 bases and J by 2 bases, and 14 bases separated the two germline ends. The CDR3: CAGGGGPTDTQYF. The CDR3 coding sequence is TGTGCCGGGGGAGGGGGGCCCACAGATACGCAGTATTTT.

The chain joins TRBV24-1 to TRBJ2-1, with 10 bases fitting TRBD2. Germline V gene sequence: CDR1 KGHDR, CDR2 SFDVKD. J was trimmed by 5 bases and V by 4 bases; bases with no gene match: 10. The CDR3 spans 17 residues. Here the CDR3 reads CATSDPGLARHNNEQFF. The CDR3 DNA reads TGTGCCACCAGTGACCCGGGACTAGCGAGACATAACAATGAGCAGTTCTTC.

The CDR3, as DNA: TGTGCCAGCTCAGCGAACAGGGGGGGCTATGGCTACACCTTC. It encodes CASSANRGGYGYTF. The chain combines TRBV18 with TRBJ1-2; the match to TRBD1 covers 8 bases. J lost 4 bases, V lost 5 bases, and 6 bases had no gene match. CDR1 is KGHSH, CDR2 LQKENI, per germline. This CDR3 is 14 amino acids long.

The chain recombines TRBV2 with TRBJ2-1; D unclear. V shed 6 bases and J shed 3 bases, with 6 bases lying between them. Germline-derived CDR1 and CDR2 are SNHLY and FYNNEI. The CDR3 is 12 amino acids. The CDR3 coding sequence is TGTGCCAGCAGGTCGGACTACAATGAGCAGTTCTTC. Translation: CASRSDYNEQFF.

This chain joins TRBV2 and TRBJ1-1; TRBD1 matches 7 bases. The CDR3 sequence is 13 residues long. With 8 bases clipped from V and 4 bases from J, the junction kept 7 bases outside the gene matches. In germline, CDR1 is SNHLY, CDR2 FYNNEI. Written as DNA, the CDR3 is TGTGCCAGCTCCAGGGGGGAGAGCACTGAAGCTTTCTTT. It codes for CASSRGESTEAFF.

This chain uses TRBV6-5 with TRBJ2-5; D is possibly TRBD1 (6 bases). Germline CDR1 MNHEY, CDR2 SVGAGI. The CDR3 contains 14 residues. Trimming removed 2 bases from V and 5 bases from J, with 12 bases in between. The CDR3 loop reads CASSYLQGTETQYF. CDR3 nucleotides: TGTGCCAGCAGTTACCTGCAGGGGACGGAGACCCAGTACTTC.

The DNA of the CDR3 is TGTGCCAGCAGCCTTACGGAACAGGGGCGAGACGAGCAGTACTTC. Residues: CASSLTEQGRDEQYF. The chain carries TRBV28 and TRBJ2-7; 7 nucleotides agree with TRBD1. The J segment lost 5 bases and the V segment lost 6 bases, leaving 13 bases of the junction unmatched. The CDR3 extends over 15 amino acids. Germline V gives CDR1 MDHEN, CDR2 SYDVKM.

This chain connects TRBV3-1 (or the pseudogene TRBV3-2) to TRBJ2-5; 8 positions match TRBD1. V lost 5 bases and J lost 2; bases outside the gene matches: 7. CDR1 LGHDT and CDR2 YNNKEL come from the germline V gene (reference sequence). The CDR3 covers 15 residues. The chain's CDR3 is CASSFRTGSQETQYF. In DNA, the CDR3 is TGTGCCAGCAGCTTCAGGACAGGGTCGCAAGAGACCCAGTACTTC.

The chain recombines TRBV18 with TRBJ1-4; no clear D gene. The V end was cut by 5 bases, the J end by 0 bases, with 10 bases between. This CDR3 region has 15 residues. The V gene's germline CDR1 is KGHSH and CDR2 LQKENI. The CDR3 region has the DNA TGTGCCAGCTCAAATCTGGGTGCAACTAATGAAAAACTGTTTTTT. Translating gives CASSNLGATNEKLFF.

The chain joins TRBV5-1 to TRBJ2-1, with 7 bases matching TRBD1. V lost 4 bases, J lost 4 bases, and 11 bases stayed unmatched. Germline V gene data show CDR1 as SGHRS and CDR2 as YFSETQ. The CDR3 consists of 16 residues. The CDR3 region is CASSEQPGQPYNEQFF. DNA of the CDR3: TGCGCCAGCAGCGAACAACCGGGACAGCCTTACAATGAGCAGTTCTTC.

The chain has TRBV5-1 and TRBJ1-2; 9 nucleotides match TRBD1. This CDR3 region has 13 residues. Germline CDR1 and CDR2: SGHRS and YFSETQ. V was clipped by 4 bases and J by 8 bases; unmatched bases: 6. The CDR3 here is CASSPWTGDGYTF. The CDR3 nucleotides read TGCGCCAGCAGCCCTTGGACAGGGGACGGCTACACCTTC.

The chain is built from TRBV6-6 and TRBJ1-4; TRBD1 is a possible D gene (6 bases). The germline V gene has CDR1 MNHNY and CDR2 SVGAGI (reference sequence). The V and J ends lost 10 bases and 3 bases respectively, with 18 bases between them. This CDR3 is built from 15 residues. CDR3 coding DNA: TGTGCCACCATCCGATACAGGGAGCCTAATGAAAAACTGTTTTTT. Protein product: CATIRYREPNEKLFF.

The V call is TRBV30, the J call TRBJ1-4; D not resolved. CDR1 is GTSNPN, CDR2 SVGIG, per germline (reference sequence). Trimming left V 0 bases short and J 0 bases short, with 11 bases between. The CDR3 covers 16 residues. DNA of the CDR3: TGTGCCTGGAGTGTCGAACGGAAAACAACTAATGAAAAACTGTTTTTT. Its translation: CAWSVERKTTNEKLFF.